What follows are 28 T cell receptor beta chains derived from one specimen sequenced in a study of blood T cell repertoires in COVID-19. The assay was immunoSEQ multiplex PCR, and TCRdb's table has in-frame clones only and misses some. This table has 430,000 or so clones, 88% appearing once. The specimen sequenced was PBMCs or T cells enriched from blood (not recorded which). Every receptor here comes from a woman younger than 35 who had been exposed to COVID-19.

This clone appeared a single time. The chain combines TRBV29-1 with TRBJ2-1; TRBD1 aligns across 8 bases. The CDR3 has 14 amino acids. In germline, CDR1 is SQVTM, CDR2 ANQGSEA. V gave up 3 bases and J gave up 4 bases; unmatched junction bases: 5. CDR3 coding DNA: TGCAGCGTTGACCCCGGGACAGGATACAATGAGCAGTTCTTC. Translating gives CSVDPGTGYNEQFF.

The CDR3 protein is CASSLGLAGEGSYEQYF. The CDR3 nucleotides read TGTGCCAGCAGCCTAGGACTAGCGGGAGAAGGCTCCTACGAGCAGTACTTC. The rearrangement links TRBV4-2 to TRBJ2-7, with 13 bases lining up with TRBD2. Germline V gene lookup returns CDR1 LGHNA and CDR2 YNFKEQ. J gave up 0 bases and V 4 bases, and 6 bases lay outside the gene matches. This CDR3 has 17 residues.

The V and J genes are TRBV11-2 and TRBJ2-3; 10 positions agree with TRBD2. Germline V gene lookup returns CDR1 SGHAT and CDR2 FQNNGV. The V segment lost 5 bases and the J segment 2 bases; nucleotides outside the gene matches: 4. The CDR3 is made up of 15 amino acids. Here the CDR3 reads CASSPSGRATDTQYF. The CDR3 DNA sequence: TGTGCCAGCAGCCCCAGCGGGAGGGCCACAGATACGCAGTATTTT.

This chain joins TRBV19 and TRBJ1-6, with TRBD1 matching 8 bases. Germline lookup yields CDR1 LNHDA and CDR2 SQIVND (reference sequence). Germline trimming cut 8 bases from V and 4 bases from J; bases unmatched to any gene: 7. This CDR3 is built from 15 residues. Written as DNA, the CDR3 is TGTGCCAGTGAGGAAGGACAGGGATATAATTCACCCCTCCACTTT. Its translation is CASEEGQGYNSPLHF.

The chain employs TRBV10-3 and TRBJ2-7; 9 positions agree with TRBD2. In germline, CDR1 is ENHRY, CDR2 SYGVKD. V gave up 11 bases and J gave up 6 bases; unmatched junction bases: 17. The CDR3 runs to 15 residues. CDR3 protein: CAAGDSREGFGEQYF. The CDR3 bases are TGTGCCGCCGGGGACTCGCGGGAGGGCTTCGGCGAGCAGTACTTC.

This clone was seen a few times. The V gene is TRBV12-3 or TRBV12-4, the J gene TRBJ1-5; TRBD1 is a possible D gene (6 bases). Trimming pared 5 bases from V and 13 bases from J, leaving 15 bases between. The CDR3 covers 12 residues. The CDR3 region has the DNA TGTGCCAGCAGTACCGGGACACCGGGGCAGCATTTT. This translates into CASSTGTPGQHF.

The gene calls are TRBV3-1 (or the pseudogene TRBV3-2) and TRBJ2-1, with TRBD2 matching 8 bases. The CDR3 is 15 residues long. Germline CDR1 and CDR2: LGHDT and YNNKEL (reference sequence). Trimming cost V 4 bases and J 5 bases; bases outside gene matches: 7. The CDR3 sequence: CASSRSGGRHNEQFF. CDR3 nucleotides: TGTGCCAGCAGCCGAAGCGGGGGCCGACACAATGAGCAGTTCTTC.

V gene TRBV3-1 (or the pseudogene TRBV3-2) combines with J gene TRBJ2-7, with D possibly being TRBD1 (5 bases). V lost 0 bases to trimming and J lost 2 bases, with 14 bases between them. This CDR3 is built from 16 residues. The V gene's germline CDR1 is LGHDT and CDR2 YNNKEL (reference sequence). CDR3 nucleotides: TGTGCCAGCAGCCAAGACTACAGGCCCACTCCCTACGAGCAGTACTTC. Encoded protein: CASSQDYRPTPYEQYF.

The chain is built from TRBV11-3 and TRBJ2-1; 9 bases are shared with TRBD2. The V gene end was trimmed by 1 base and the J gene end by 8 bases; junction bases not matched to a gene: 9. From germline, CDR1 is SGHNT and CDR2 YENEEA. This CDR3 has 16 amino acids. Written as DNA, the CDR3 is TGTGCCAGCAGCTTAGGTGCTAGCGGGGTTAAGGATGAGCAGTTCTTC. This codes for CASSLGASGVKDEQFF.

This clone has just a few counts. The chain couples TRBV24-1 to TRBJ2-3; possibly TRBD1 for D (5 bases). The CDR3 contains 14 residues. Trimming pared 10 bases from V and 1 base from J, leaving 14 bases between. Germline CDR1 reads KGHDR; CDR2 reads SFDVKD. In nucleotides, the CDR3 is TGTGCCACGTCCTTAGGGGTCGGCACAGATACGCAGTATTTT. Residues: CATSLGVGTDTQYF.

CDR3 sequence (DNA): TGTGCCACCAGTGAGTCTTGGGCAGCGGAACCTGGCACAGATACGCAGTATTTT. Translated: CATSESWAAEPGTDTQYF. The chain joins TRBV24-1 to TRBJ2-3, with D maybe TRBD2 (5 bases). The ends were cut back, 4 bases at V and 1 base at J, with 20 bases in the middle. Germline loops: CDR1 KGHDR, CDR2 SFDVKD. The CDR3 is 18 residues long.

The chain employs TRBV5-1 and TRBJ2-7, with TRBD1 matching over 7 bases. The CDR3 sequence is 13 residues long. Germline loops: CDR1 SGHRS, CDR2 YFSETQ. V lost 5 bases and J lost 3; bases outside the gene matches: 5. This chain's CDR3 is CASRQTGNYEQYF. CDR3 DNA: TGCGCCAGCAGACAGACAGGGAACTACGAGCAGTACTTC.

The chain employs TRBV7-6 and TRBJ1-1, with 9 bases aligning to TRBD1. Looked up from germline, CDR1 is SGHVS and CDR2 is FNYEAQ. Unmatched junction bases numbered 12, after V lost 5 bases and J lost 5 bases. The CDR3 spans 16 residues. This chain's CDR3 is CASSKQTGGVRTEAFF. CDR3 nucleotide sequence: TGTGCCAGCAGCAAGCAAACAGGGGGCGTGAGGACTGAAGCTTTCTTT.

This clone was counted once. V and J are TRBV6-5 and TRBJ2-3, with TRBD2 as a possible D gene (6 bases). This CDR3 is built from 14 residues. Germline lookup yields CDR1 MNHEY and CDR2 SVGAGI. V was cut by 7 bases and J by 0 bases, with 11 bases left in between. CDR3: CASTLGGSTDTQYF. CDR3 sequence (DNA): TGTGCCAGCACCCTCGGGGGAAGCACAGATACGCAGTATTTT.

The rearrangement joins TRBV6-6 to TRBJ2-1; 8 positions agree with TRBD2. Germline assignment: CDR1 MNHNY and CDR2 SVGAGI (reference sequence). This CDR3 has 14 residues. J was trimmed by 8 bases and V by 4 bases; bases with no gene match: 7. The CDR3 here is CASSWGETSDEQFF. Here the CDR3 DNA reads TGTGCCAGCAGTTGGGGTGAGACTAGCGATGAGCAGTTCTTC.

CDR3 amino acids: CASSRAGTSVHNEQFF. CDR3 in DNA: TGTGCCAGCAGCCGTGCCGGGACTAGCGTCCACAATGAGCAGTTCTTC. This sequence joins TRBV28 and TRBJ2-1; 10 bases align to TRBD2. Trimming took 6 bases from V and 5 from J; bases not matched to a gene: 10. Germline V CDR1 and CDR2: MDHEN, SYDVKM. The CDR3 is made up of 16 amino acids. The full variable domain, with the rest looked up from reference TRBV28 and TRBJ2-1, is DVKVTQSSRYLVKRTGEKVFLECVQDMDHENMFWYRQDPGLGLRLIYFSYDVKMKEKGDIPEGYSVSREKKERFSLILESASTNQTSMYLCASSRAGTSVHNEQFFGPGTRLTVL.

The CDR3 DNA reads as TGCGCCAGCAGTCTAGTCAGGGACAGGCGAAACACTGAAGCTTTCTTT. Protein sequence: CASSLVRDRRNTEAFF. V gene TRBV10-1 combines with J gene TRBJ1-1; TRBD1 matches 8 bases. Germline CDR1 reads WNHNN; CDR2 reads SYGVQD (reference sequence). The V gene end was trimmed by 5 bases and the J gene end by 2 bases; junction bases not matched to a gene: 10. This CDR3 region has 16 residues.

The chain employs TRBV28 and TRBJ1-3; D is possibly TRBD1 (5 bases). V was cut by 7 bases and J by 0 bases, with 10 bases left in between. The V gene's germline CDR1 is MDHEN and CDR2 SYDVKM. This CDR3 spans 14 amino acids. CDR3 DNA: TGTGCCAGCACGACAGTCTCCTCTGGAAACACCATATATTTT. It encodes CASTTVSSGNTIYF.

This chain joins TRBV5-1 and TRBJ1-1; 8 positions match TRBD1. CDR1 and CDR2 from the germline V gene are SGHRS and YFSETQ. The CDR3 contains 14 residues. V lost 3 bases to trimming and J lost 5 bases; unmatched junction nucleotides: 6. The CDR3 spells CASSSDRAGTEAFF. CDR3 in DNA: TGCGCCAGCAGCTCGGACAGGGCGGGGACTGAAGCTTTCTTT.

The rearrangement joins TRBV27 to TRBJ2-1, with 7 bases aligning to TRBD1. Germline V gives CDR1 MNHEY, CDR2 SMNVEV (reference sequence). Unmatched junction bases numbered 13, after V lost 6 bases and J lost 8 bases. The CDR3 totals 15 residues. The CDR3 reads CASSSPGQSGDEQFF. DNA of the CDR3: TGTGCCAGCAGCTCCCCGGGACAGAGCGGCGATGAGCAGTTCTTC.

The chain has TRBV19 and TRBJ2-2; possible D gene TRBD2, 5 bases. The CDR3 is 16 amino acids. V shed 2 bases and J shed 2 bases, with 12 bases lying between them. CDR1 LNHDA and CDR2 SQIVND come from the germline V gene (reference sequence). CDR3 region: CASSIHRTVNTGELFF. The DNA for the CDR3 is TGTGCCAGTAGTATACATCGGACTGTTAACACCGGGGAGCTGTTTTTT.

The V gene is TRBV12-3 or TRBV12-4, the J gene TRBJ1-2; a possible D gene is TRBD1 (6 bases). The CDR3 spans 13 residues. V gave up 5 bases and J gave up 6 bases, with 13 bases separating them. The CDR3 sequence is CASSVDRLHGYTF. The CDR3 nucleotides are TGTGCCAGCAGTGTAGACAGGCTTCATGGCTACACCTTC.

This rearrangement joins TRBV11-3 to TRBJ2-7, with TRBD1 identical over 7 bases. This CDR3 region has 13 residues. Trimming took 5 bases from V and 5 from J; bases not matched to a gene: 6. Germline assignment: CDR1 SGHNT and CDR2 YENEEA. The CDR3 loop reads CASSPPGQNEQYF. CDR3 sequence (DNA): TGTGCCAGCAGCCCCCCGGGACAGAACGAGCAGTACTTC.

This clone showed up just once. At one of its ends the junction is not consistent with the germline gene, which may arise from a read error. The chain combines TRBV3-1 (or the pseudogene TRBV3-2) with TRBJ2-1; perhaps TRBD2 as D (5 bases). The germline V gene has CDR1 LGHDT and CDR2 YNNKEL (reference sequence). The length of the CDR3 is 14 residues. The CDR3 is CASSQGVGVNEQFF. In nucleotides, the CDR3 is TGTGCCAGCAGTCAAGGCGTGGGAGTAAATGAGCAGTTCTTC.

The V and J genes are TRBV7-2 and TRBJ1-1; 8 nucleotides align to TRBD1. From germline, CDR1 is SGHTA and CDR2 FQGNSA. V was pared by 3 bases and J by 5 bases, with 8 bases of the junction left unmatched. This CDR3 has 15 residues. The CDR3 sequence: CASSLDQGARTEAFF. The CDR3 nucleotides are TGTGCCAGCAGCTTGGATCAGGGGGCGAGGACTGAAGCTTTCTTT. Full variable domain (rest looked up from reference TRBV7-2 and TRBJ1-1): GAGVSQSPSNKVTEKGKDVELRCDPISGHTALYWYRQSLGQGLEFLIYFQGNSAPDKSGLPSDRFSAERTGGSVSTLTIQRTQQEDSAVYLCASSLDQGARTEAFFGQGTRLTVV.

The chain joins TRBV7-2 to TRBJ2-1; D perhaps matches TRBD2 (6 bases). This CDR3 is 16 amino acids long. Germline loops: CDR1 SGHTA, CDR2 FQGNSA. The V end was cut by 2 bases, the J end by 4 bases, with 15 bases between. CDR3: CASSLSGTPLYNEQFF. CDR3 nucleotide sequence: TGTGCCAGCAGCTTATCGGGGACTCCGTTATACAATGAGCAGTTCTTC.

The rearrangement links TRBV18 to TRBJ2-2; D remains unclear. The germline V and J ends were trimmed by 0 bases and 4 bases, with 6 bases remaining between them. Germline V lookup: CDR1 KGHSH, CDR2 LQKENI. CDR3 length: 14 residues. The CDR3 region is CASSPPPSTGELFF. The CDR3 nucleotides are TGTGCCAGCTCACCACCGCCCAGCACCGGGGAGCTGTTTTTT.

V gene TRBV27 combines with J gene TRBJ2-7; 11 bases fit TRBD1. CDR3 length: 14 amino acids. The J segment lost 7 bases and the V segment lost 7 bases, leaving 9 bases of the junction unmatched. The germline CDR1 and CDR2 sequences are MNHEY and SMNVEV (reference sequence). This CDR3 is CASTEDRGRAEQYF. Written as DNA, the CDR3 is TGTGCCAGCACGGAGGACAGGGGGCGAGCTGAGCAGTACTTC.